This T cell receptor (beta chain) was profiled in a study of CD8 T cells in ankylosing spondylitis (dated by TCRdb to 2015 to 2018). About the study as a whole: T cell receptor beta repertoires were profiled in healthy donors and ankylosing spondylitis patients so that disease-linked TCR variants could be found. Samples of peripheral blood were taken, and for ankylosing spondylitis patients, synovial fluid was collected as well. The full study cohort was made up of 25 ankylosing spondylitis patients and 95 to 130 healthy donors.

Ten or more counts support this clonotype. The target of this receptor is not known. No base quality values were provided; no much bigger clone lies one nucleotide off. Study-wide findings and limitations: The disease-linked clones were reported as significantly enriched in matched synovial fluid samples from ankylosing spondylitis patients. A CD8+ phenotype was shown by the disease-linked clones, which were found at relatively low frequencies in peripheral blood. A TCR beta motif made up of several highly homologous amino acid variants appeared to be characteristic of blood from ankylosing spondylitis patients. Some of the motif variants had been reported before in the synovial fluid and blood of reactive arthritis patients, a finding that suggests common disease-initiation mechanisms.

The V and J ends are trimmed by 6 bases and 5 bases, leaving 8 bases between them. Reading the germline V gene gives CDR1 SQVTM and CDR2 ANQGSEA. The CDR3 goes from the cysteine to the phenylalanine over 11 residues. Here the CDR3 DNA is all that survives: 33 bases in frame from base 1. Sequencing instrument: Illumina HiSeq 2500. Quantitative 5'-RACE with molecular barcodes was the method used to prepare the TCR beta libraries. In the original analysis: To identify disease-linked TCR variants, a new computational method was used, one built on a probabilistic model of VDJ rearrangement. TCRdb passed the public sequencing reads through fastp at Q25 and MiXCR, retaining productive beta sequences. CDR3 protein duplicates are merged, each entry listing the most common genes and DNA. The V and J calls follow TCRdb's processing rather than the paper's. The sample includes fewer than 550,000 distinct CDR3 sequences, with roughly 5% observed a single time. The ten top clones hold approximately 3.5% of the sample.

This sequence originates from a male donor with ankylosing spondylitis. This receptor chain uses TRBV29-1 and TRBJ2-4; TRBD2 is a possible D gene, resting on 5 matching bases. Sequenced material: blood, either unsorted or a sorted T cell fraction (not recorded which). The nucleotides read TGCAGCGTGCGGGTGGAAAACATTCAGTACTTC. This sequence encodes CSVRVENIQYF.